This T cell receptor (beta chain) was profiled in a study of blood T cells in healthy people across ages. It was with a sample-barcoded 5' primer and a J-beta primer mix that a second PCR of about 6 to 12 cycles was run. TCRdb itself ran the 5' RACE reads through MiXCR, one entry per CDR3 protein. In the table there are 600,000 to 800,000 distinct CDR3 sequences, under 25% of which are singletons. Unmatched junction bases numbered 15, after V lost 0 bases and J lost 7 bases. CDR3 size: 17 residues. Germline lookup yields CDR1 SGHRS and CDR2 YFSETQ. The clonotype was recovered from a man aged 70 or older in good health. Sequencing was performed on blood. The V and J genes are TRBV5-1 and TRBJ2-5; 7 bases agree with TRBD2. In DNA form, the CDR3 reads TGCGCCAGCAGCTTGGGGCAGGGACTCCCCTCGGGAGGGACCCAGTACTTC. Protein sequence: CASSLGQGLPSGGTQYF.